Included here is one T cell receptor (beta chain) sequence, with context. Its specificity is not known. Use of 60 Vbeta and 13 Jbeta primers characterized the PCR. Sequencing was performed with immunoSEQ multiplex PCR; in TCRdb, only in-frame clones are kept and a portion is missing. The table has approximately 100,000 clones, 74% seen once; the top ten hold about 2%. The source of the sample is a study of cytomegalovirus exposure and HLA in healthy donors. The study, taken as a whole, reports: In a later analysis, most CMV-associated TCR beta chains appeared HLA-restricted. In a later analysis, HLA-associated TCR beta chains were more clonally expanded than equally common others.

V shed 2 bases and J shed 5 bases, with 9 bases lying between them. From germline, CDR1 is LNHDA and CDR2 SQIVND (reference sequence). CDR3 length: 13 residues. V gene TRBV19 combines with J gene TRBJ2-5; possible D gene TRBD1, 5 bases. This receptor was taken from a human donor in good health. The sequenced sample was PBMCs. For the CDR3, the DNA is TGTGCCAGTAGTATACAGGGTAGGGAGACCCAGTACTTC. This encodes CASSIQGRETQYF.